Presented here are 21 T cell receptor beta chains from one specimen sequenced in a study of regulatory T cells in long-lasting Graves disease (dated by TCRdb to about 2021). Receptor amplification or capture employed multiplex PCR. The reads were generated on an Illumina HiSeq 4000. To build TCR beta libraries, CDR3 regions were amplified by Arm-PCR using iRepertoire HTBI primers. The public reads were reanalyzed by TCRdb: fastp trimming at Q25, MiXCR alignment, in-frame beta chains only. Each CDR3 protein gets just one entry, which takes the most common genes and DNA from the rows behind it. Recorded for this sample are about 460,000 distinct CDR3 sequences; around 13% of them occurred a single time. Clones ranked in the top ten supply more than 15% of the sample. The time point label here, explained by the study, means: newly diagnosed GD, antithyroid drugs for less than 3 months. For both TCR sequencing and RNA sequencing, RNA was extracted from PBMCs using TRIzol.

These data are also associated with another study on T cells in Graves' hyperthyroidism and ophthalmopathy.

The specimen comprised peripheral blood mononuclear cells (PBMCs), sampled at new diagnosis, from a patient treated with antithyroid drugs. The receptors come from a woman between 45 and 65 years old with Graves disease. Donor details come from another sample of the same person, matched by shared clones.

The chain uses TRBV19 and TRBJ2-7, with 10 bases matching TRBD1. The ends lost 5 bases at V and 4 bases at J; junction bases unmatched: 8. The CDR3 consists of 15 residues. Germline lookup yields CDR1 LNHDA and CDR2 SQIVND (reference sequence). The CDR3 sequence is CASSFQWDRGYEQYF. CDR3 nucleotide sequence: TGTGCCAGTAGTTTCCAGTGGGACAGGGGATACGAGCAGTACTTC.

This clonotype was counted at least ten times. This chain links TRBV12-3 or TRBV12-4 with TRBJ2-2; the match to TRBD1 covers 9 bases. The CDR3 consists of 15 residues. Trimming took 3 bases from V and 5 from J; bases not matched to a gene: 4. CDR3 residues: CASSFRDRATGELFF. DNA for the CDR3: TGTGCCAGCAGTTTCCGGGACAGGGCAACCGGGGAGCTGTTTTTT.

At least ten counts were recorded for this clonotype. This chain links TRBV28 with TRBJ2-1; 7 bases map to TRBD2. Germline CDR1 is MDHEN and CDR2 is SYDVKM. The CDR3 sequence is 11 residues long. V was pared by 7 bases and J by 10 bases, with 4 bases of the junction left unmatched. The DNA for the CDR3 is TGTGCCAGCACCCTGGGAGGGGAGCAGTTCTTC. Translating it yields CASTLGGEQFF.

This clonotype came up many times. The chain joins TRBV20-1 to TRBJ2-5, with TRBD1 identical over 7 bases. From germline, CDR1 is DFQATT and CDR2 SNEGSKA (reference sequence). This CDR3 comprises 13 residues. V was pared by 6 bases and J by 4 bases, with 8 bases of the junction left unmatched. In DNA form, the CDR3 reads TGCAGTGCCTTCGACAGGGTGGTAGAGACCCAGTACTTC. It translates to CSAFDRVVETQYF.

Here the CDR3 reads CSVGDPKNNEQFF. In DNA form, the CDR3 reads TGCAGCGTTGGGGACCCGAAGAACAATGAGCAGTTCTTC. The chain joins TRBV29-1 to TRBJ2-1; D possibly matches TRBD1 or TRBD2 (5 bases each). Germline CDR1 and CDR2: SQVTM and ANQGSEA. This CDR3 has 13 residues. Between the trimmed V and J ends, which lost 4 bases and 5 bases, there was a span of 12 bases.

This clonotype was detected many times. V and J are TRBV3-1 and TRBJ1-1, with D unresolved. The CDR3 consists of 12 residues. Germline lookup yields CDR1 LGHDT and CDR2 YNNKEL (reference sequence). The V and J ends lost 4 bases and 2 bases respectively, with 5 bases between them. CDR3 in DNA: TGTGCCAGCAGCCGCCTCAACACTGAAGCTTTCTTT. This sequence encodes CASSRLNTEAFF.

In its sample, this clonotype was seen a few times. One base away lies a much larger clone, so this may be a sequencing read error. This rearrangement joins TRBV6-1 to TRBJ2-3; either TRBD1 or TRBD2 may supply D (5 bases each). The J call is in doubt because the DNA end fits TRBJ2-5 better. The CDR3 extends over 16 amino acids. The germline V gene encodes CDR1 MNHNS and CDR2 SASEGT. The CDR3 spells CASSEAVGTGQESQYF. CDR3 bases: TGTGCCAGCAGTGAAGCGGTAGGGACGGGGCAAGAGTCCCAGTACTTC.

The rearrangement uses TRBV6-1 and TRBJ2-2, with 7 bases matching TRBD2. The J segment lost 4 bases and the V segment lost 5 bases, leaving 7 bases of the junction unmatched. CDR3 size: 15 residues. Germline assignment: CDR1 MNHNS and CDR2 SASEGT. The CDR3 protein is CASSYTSAVTGELFF. The CDR3 DNA sequence: TGTGCCAGCAGTTACACTAGCGCAGTCACCGGGGAGCTGTTTTTT.

The chain uses TRBV19 and TRBJ2-5, with 8 bases identical to TRBD2. The J segment lost 5 bases and the V segment lost 5 bases, leaving 7 bases of the junction unmatched. Germline V gene lookup returns CDR1 LNHDA and CDR2 SQIVND (reference sequence). This CDR3 has 14 amino acids. Here the CDR3 reads CASSPGGGRETQYF. CDR3 DNA sequence: TGTGCCAGTAGTCCGGGGGGCGGGAGGGAGACCCAGTACTTC. Based on the CDR3 plus reference TRBV19 and TRBJ2-5, the full variable domain is DGGITQSPKYLFRKEGQNVTLSCEQNLNHDAMYWYRQDPGQGLRLIYYSQIVNDFQKGDIAEGYSVSREKKESFPLTVTSAQKNPTAFYLCASSPGGGRETQYFGPGTRLLVL.

This clonotype was detected ten times or more. The gene calls are TRBV7-9 and TRBJ2-1; 8 bases match TRBD2. V lost 0 bases, J lost 0 bases, and 7 bases stayed unmatched. Germline loops: CDR1 SEHNR, CDR2 FQNEAQ (reference sequence). The CDR3 spans 18 residues. This chain's CDR3 is CASSLAAGGRSSYNEQFF. The DNA of the CDR3 is TGTGCCAGCAGCTTAGCAGCGGGCGGGAGGAGCTCCTACAATGAGCAGTTCTTC.

This clonotype came up many times. This chain joins TRBV5-1 and TRBJ2-1, with TRBD2 matching 10 bases. Germline V gene sequence: CDR1 SGHRS, CDR2 YFSETQ. V shed 4 bases and J 1 base; nucleotides not matched to a gene: 5. This CDR3 spans 16 amino acids. The CDR3 coding sequence is TGCGCCAGCAGCCTGTGGACTAGCGGATCCTACAATGAGCAGTTCTTC. Its protein product is CASSLWTSGSYNEQFF.

The V and J genes are TRBV28 and TRBJ2-4; possibly TRBD2 for D (5 bases). Germline CDR1 and CDR2: MDHEN and SYDVKM. V was cut by 5 bases and J by 5 bases, with 19 bases left in between. CDR3 length: 16 amino acids. CDR3 sequence reads: CASSPYPQGAENIQYF. CDR3 in DNA: TGTGCCAGCAGTCCCTACCCGCAAGGAGCGGAAAACATTCAGTACTTC.

In this sample, this clonotype turned up many times. The CDR3 DNA is TGTGCCACCTGCAAATTAGGACTGAGTGAGCAGTTCTTC. It encodes CATCKLGLSEQFF. The rearrangement links TRBV6-1 to TRBJ2-1; weak D call: TRBD2 (5 bases). The germline CDR1 and CDR2 sequences are MNHNS and SASEGT. The CDR3 is 13 residues long. Trimming removed 10 bases at V and 9 bases at J, with 19 bases between.

This clonotype has a count of ten or more. The chain employs TRBV5-5 and TRBJ2-1; D remains ambiguous. Looked up from germline, CDR1 is SGHKS and CDR2 is YYEKEE (reference sequence). This CDR3 region has 12 residues. The ends were cut back, 4 bases at V and 0 bases at J, with 2 bases in the middle. The CDR3 loop reads CASSASYNEQFF. In DNA, the CDR3 is TGTGCCAGCAGCGCCTCCTACAATGAGCAGTTCTTC.

This clonotype was recorded at least ten times. The chain couples TRBV10-1 to TRBJ2-3; 13 nucleotides line up with TRBD2. This CDR3 region has 16 residues. With 5 bases clipped from V and 8 bases from J, the junction kept 10 bases outside the gene matches. CDR1 is WNHNN, CDR2 SYGVQD, per germline (reference sequence). Here the CDR3 reads CASSPSTSGRAVTQYF. In DNA form, the CDR3 reads TGCGCCAGCAGTCCGTCTACTAGCGGGAGGGCCGTTACGCAGTATTTT.

This clonotype was recorded at least ten times. The rearrangement joins TRBV6-5 to TRBJ1-1, with TRBD1 as a possible D gene (5 bases). In germline, CDR1 is MNHEY, CDR2 SVGAGI. The CDR3 loop spans 15 amino acids. V was cut by 3 bases and J by 2 bases, with 13 bases left in between. The CDR3 region is CASSYILRDNTEAFF. As DNA, the CDR3 is TGTGCCAGCAGTTATATTTTAAGGGACAACACTGAAGCTTTCTTT.

V and J are TRBV12-3 or TRBV12-4 and TRBJ1-1, with D perhaps matching TRBD1 (6 bases). The CDR3 totals 15 residues. V shed 4 bases and J shed 6 bases, with 18 bases lying between them. CDR3 sequence: CASSWGPAEPAEAFF. In DNA, the CDR3 is TGTGCCAGCAGTTGGGGGCCGGCCGAACCAGCTGAAGCTTTCTTT.

This clonotype appeared a few times. The V gene is TRBV4-2, the J gene TRBJ2-1, with 12 bases lining up with TRBD2. V gave up 0 bases and J gave up 7 bases; unmatched junction bases: 7. The CDR3 loop spans 17 amino acids. Germline V gene sequence: CDR1 LGHNA, CDR2 YNFKEQ. CDR3: CASSQDLGLAGSNEQFF. In DNA, the CDR3 is TGTGCCAGCAGCCAAGATTTGGGACTAGCGGGTTCTAATGAGCAGTTCTTC.

This clonotype was seen at least ten times. This rearrangement joins TRBV7-6 to TRBJ2-5; D is unresolved. The CDR3 runs 14 residues. V was trimmed by 5 bases and J by 5 bases, leaving 15 bases between them. Per the germline V gene, CDR1 is SGHVS and CDR2 is FNYEAQ. The CDR3 loop is CASSHPSVDETQYF. CDR3 coding DNA: TGTGCCAGCAGCCATCCTTCGGTGGACGAGACCCAGTACTTC.

This clonotype has ten or more counts. The chain carries TRBV28 and TRBJ2-4; D remains ambiguous. The V end was cut by 4 bases, the J end by 8 bases, with 6 bases between. The CDR3 sequence is 11 residues long. The germline V gene encodes CDR1 MDHEN and CDR2 SYDVKM. The CDR3 DNA follows: TGTGCCAGCAGTTCAGTGGACATTCAGTACTTC. Amino acid sequence: CASSSVDIQYF.

This clonotype has only a few counts. V usage is TRBV6-2 or TRBV6-3 and J usage is TRBJ2-7; 8 bases agree with TRBD1. Germline values: CDR1 MNHEY, CDR2 SVGEGT. V lost 6 bases, J lost 5 bases, and 9 bases stayed unmatched. This CDR3 spans 14 amino acids. Here the CDR3 reads CASSSKDRGHEQYF. CDR3 sequence (DNA): TGTGCCAGCAGCTCCAAAGACAGGGGACACGAGCAGTACTTC.